These T cell receptor beta chains were read from a single sample in a study of T cell clonotyping in hematopoietic cell transplantation. Clones were read by immunoSEQ multiplex PCR, and TCRdb kept only the in-frame ones, dropping some. The table lists 65,000 to 75,000 clones, roughly 94% of them singletons. The sequenced sample was peripheral blood mononuclear cells. The receptors stem from a man aged 45-65 years in good health. Some clones in this sample may be carry-over from other donors' samples. Each CDR3 is given without its conserved first and last residue. A D gene is named only where the DNA matches it firmly.

>TRBJ1-4|.|TRBV28
ASRLYIATNEKLF
>TRBJ2-7|TRBD1|TRBV15
ATSRSAGGEQY
>TRBJ1-2|TRBD1|TRBV19
ASIPTPGGLGYGYT
>TRBJ2-7|.|TRBV6-1
ASSERDPSYEQY
>TRBJ2-1|TRBD2|TRBV5-1
ASSLLGTSGQIYNEQF
>TRBJ2-7|TRBD2|TRBV6-6
ASTSGDSYEQY
>TRBJ1-6|.|TRBV19
ASSRVREINSPLH
>TRBJ1-4|.|TRBV28
ASRPGSANEKLF
>TRBJ1-5|TRBD1|TRBV2
ASSERRGGGQPQH
>TRBJ2-3|.|TRBV7-2
ASSSQGPDTQY
>TRBJ2-2|.|TRBV6-1
ASSEERLPVGELF
>TRBJ1-1|.|TRBV7-2
ASSEGVNTEAF
>TRBJ2-1|.|TRBV4-1
ASSLTQGHKI
>TRBJ1-2|.|TRBV28
ASMWAGANYGYT
>TRBJ1-6|.|TRBV2
ASRYSDPNSPLH
>TRBJ1-5|TRBD1|TRBV6-5
ASGQGNPQH
>TRBJ1-2|.|TRBV4-1
ASSQGISYGYT
>TRBJ2-5|TRBD2|TRBV5-6
ASSLPDRDYSKETQY
>TRBJ2-5|.|TRBV28
ASTQTGKETQY
>TRBJ2-7|TRBD1|TRBV11-2
ASSLGTGLTY
>TRBJ2-5|TRBD1|TRBV28
ASSAPWDRDQETQY
>TRBJ2-1|.|TRBV2
ASSVREQF
>TRBJ2-7|.|TRBV4-3
ASSQDTASYEQY
>TRBJ2-7|.|TRBV7-2
ASSLSHSSYEQY
>TRBJ1-1|.|TRBV7-8
ASSPSTVNTEAF
>TRBJ2-6|.|TRBV5-1
ASSSGSAGANVLT
>TRBJ2-2|.|TRBV19
ASSATGELF
>TRBJ1-1|.|TRBV6-5
ASSYLETAF
>TRBJ1-4|TRBD1|TRBV19
ATRGTGGTMTPNEKLF
>TRBJ2-6|TRBD1|TRBV4-3
ASSHLTGEGRSGANVLT
>TRBJ1-1|.|TRBV5-1
ASSLVSDAEAF
>TRBJ1-1|.|TRBV29-1
SARPQGSGVNTEAF
>TRBJ2-3|TRBD2|TRBV6-5
ATHLAGVGDTQY
>TRBJ1-2|.|TRBV30
AWSGSYDYGYT
>TRBJ1-2|.|TRBV4-3
ASSQVIRLGGGNGYT
>TRBJ2-7|.|TRBV9
ASSVGGTSSYEQY
>TRBJ1-6|.|TRBV6-5
ASSYSGQNSPLH
>TRBJ2-7|.|TRBV10-2
ASSESSGRSYEQY
>TRBJ2-7|.|TRBV4-1
ASSQESDGGSFPTYEQY
>TRBJ2-7|.|TRBV6-5
ASSSQGGGVSYEQY
>TRBJ2-2|.|TRBV9
ASSVASAPNTGELF
>TRBJ2-5|.|TRBV28
ASSFFRRQETQY